The clone carrying this TCR beta chain was found many times. The sample belongs to a study of T cells in Graves' hyperthyroidism and ophthalmopathy. Study overall: Staff took peripheral blood when the initial diagnosis was made, before any treatment began.

TCR beta CDR3 sequences were amplified from RNA transcripts. A first-round RT-PCR of the TCR CDR3 used the HTBI primer set. TCRdb redid the calling of the multiplex PCR reads with MiXCR, one entry per CDR3 protein. The data contain 200,000 to 250,000 distinct CDR3 sequences, over 15% of them seen just once; the ten biggest clones take up around 30%. The TCR originated in a woman between 18 and 29 years old with Graves' ophthalmopathy. The sample consisted of blood.

The CDR3 protein is CASSPGDTYEQYF. In nucleotides, the CDR3 is TGTGCCAGCTCGCCGGGGGACACCTACGAGCAGTACTTC. The V and J genes are TRBV18 and TRBJ2-7; D is tentatively TRBD1 or TRBD2 (6 bases each). This CDR3 is built from 13 residues. Germline V gives CDR1 KGHSH, CDR2 LQKENI. Between the trimmed V and J ends, which lost 6 bases and 2 bases, there was a span of 11 bases. Variable domain in full (rest from reference TRBV18 and TRBJ2-7): NAGVMQNPRHLVRRRGQEARLRCSPMKGHSHVYWYRQLPEEGLKFMVYLQKENIIDESGMPKERFSAEFPKEGPSILRIQQVVRGDSAAYFCASSPGDTYEQYFGPGTRLTVT.